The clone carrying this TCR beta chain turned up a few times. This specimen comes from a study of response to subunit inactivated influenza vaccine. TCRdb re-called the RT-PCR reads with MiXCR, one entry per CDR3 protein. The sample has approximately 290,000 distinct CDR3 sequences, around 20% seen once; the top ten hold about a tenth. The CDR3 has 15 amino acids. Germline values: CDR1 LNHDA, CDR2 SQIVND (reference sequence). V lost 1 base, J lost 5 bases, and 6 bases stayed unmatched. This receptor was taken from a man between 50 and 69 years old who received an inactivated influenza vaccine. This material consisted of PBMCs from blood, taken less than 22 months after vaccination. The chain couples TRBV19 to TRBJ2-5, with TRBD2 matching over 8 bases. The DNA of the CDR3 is TGTGCCAGTAGTATAGGCGGGGGGATGATTGAGACCCAGTACTTC. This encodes CASSIGGGMIETQYF.